This T cell receptor beta chain was identified in a study of T-cell reconstitution after alpha-beta-depleted transplantation in children. V was shortened by 5 bases and J by 4 bases, with 12 bases between the two germline ends. The CDR3 has 13 residues. Preparing the TCRbeta library involved the use of unique molecular identifiers. TCRdb itself ran the PCR reads through MiXCR, one entry per CDR3 protein. The repertoire holds around 580,000 distinct CDR3 sequences, with 25% to 30% as singletons. The chain uses TRBV12-3 or TRBV12-4 and TRBJ2-7; D remains ambiguous. The sample was PBMCs, taken before TCRalphabeta/CD19-depleted stem cell transplant. This TCR came from a boy in the first two years of life with Wiskott-Aldrich syndrome, due to receive a stem cell transplant. CDR3 in amino acids: CASSMTAPYEQYF. CDR3 nucleotide sequence: TGTGCCAGCAGTATGACCGCTCCGTACGAGCAGTACTTC.